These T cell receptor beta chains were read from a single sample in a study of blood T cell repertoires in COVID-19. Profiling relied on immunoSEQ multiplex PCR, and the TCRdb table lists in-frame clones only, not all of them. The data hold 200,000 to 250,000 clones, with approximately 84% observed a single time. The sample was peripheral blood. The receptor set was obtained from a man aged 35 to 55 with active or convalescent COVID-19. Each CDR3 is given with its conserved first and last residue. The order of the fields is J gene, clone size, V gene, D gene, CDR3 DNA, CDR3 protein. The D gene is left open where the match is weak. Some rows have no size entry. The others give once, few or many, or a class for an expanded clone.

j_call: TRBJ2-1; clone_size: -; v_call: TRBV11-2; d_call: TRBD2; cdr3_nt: TGTGCCAGCAGCTTAGACCTAAGACTAGCTTCAGATGAGCAGTTCTTC; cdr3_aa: CASSLDLRLASDEQFF
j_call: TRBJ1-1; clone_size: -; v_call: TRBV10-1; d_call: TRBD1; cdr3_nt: TGCGCCAGCAGTCCCATTCAGGGGGCAAGGACTGAAGCTTTCTTT; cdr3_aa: CASSPIQGARTEAFF
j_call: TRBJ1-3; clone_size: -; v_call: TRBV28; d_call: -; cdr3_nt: TGTGCCAGCAGGTTTCGGGAGCTTCGAACCTCTGGAAACACCATATATTTT; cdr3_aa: CASRFRELRTSGNTIYF
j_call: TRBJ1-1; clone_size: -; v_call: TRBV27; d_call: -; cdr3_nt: TGTGCCAGCAGTTTCAATTTGAACACTGAAGCTTTCTTT; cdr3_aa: CASSFNLNTEAFF
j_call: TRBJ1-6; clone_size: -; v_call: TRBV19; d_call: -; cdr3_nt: TGTGCCAGTAGTACCTTTCAAGGAGGTAATTCACCCCTCCACTTT; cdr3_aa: CASSTFQGGNSPLHF
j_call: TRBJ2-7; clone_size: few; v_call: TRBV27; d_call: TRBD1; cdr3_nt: TGTGCCAGCAGTTTAAGAGGTTTGGAGACAGGGGTAGGTTACGAGCAGTACTTC; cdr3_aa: CASSLRGLETGVGYEQYF
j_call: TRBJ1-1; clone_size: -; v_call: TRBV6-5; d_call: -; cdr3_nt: TGTGCCACTGCGCCCACAGGGTTCATGAACACTGAAGCTTTCTTT; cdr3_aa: CATAPTGFMNTEAFF
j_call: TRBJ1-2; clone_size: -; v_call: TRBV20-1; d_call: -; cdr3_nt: TGCAGTGCTAGTGGGACTGACCCCCCGATGACCTTC; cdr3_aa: CSASGTDPPMTF
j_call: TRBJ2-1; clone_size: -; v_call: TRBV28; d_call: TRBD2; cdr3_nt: TGTGCCAGCAGCAAACTAGCGGGAGGGCCGAGCTCCTACAATGAGCAGTTCTTC; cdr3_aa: CASSKLAGGPSSYNEQFF
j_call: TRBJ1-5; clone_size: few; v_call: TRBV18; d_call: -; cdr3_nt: TGTGCCAGCTCACCGCTTAGCTCGGACAGAGGACAGCCCCAGCATTTT; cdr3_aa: CASSPLSSDRGQPQHF
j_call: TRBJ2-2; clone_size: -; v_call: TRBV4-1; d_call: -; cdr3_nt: TGCGCCAGCAGCCTCCCCAGCGGAAACACCGGGGAGCTGTTTTTT; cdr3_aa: CASSLPSGNTGELFF
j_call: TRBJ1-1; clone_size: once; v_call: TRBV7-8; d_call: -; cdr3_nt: TGTGCCAGCAGAAACCAGGGTGGCACTGAAGCTTTCTTT; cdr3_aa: CASRNQGGTEAFF
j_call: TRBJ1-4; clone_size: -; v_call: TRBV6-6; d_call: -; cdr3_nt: TGTGCCAGCAGTTCTGGACAGCTTAATGAAAAACTGTTTTTT; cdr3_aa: CASSSGQLNEKLFF
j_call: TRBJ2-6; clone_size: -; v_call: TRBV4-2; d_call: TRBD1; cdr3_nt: TGTGCCAGCAGCCAAACAGGGGTTCCTGGGGCCAACGTCCTGACTTTC; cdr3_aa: CASSQTGVPGANVLTF
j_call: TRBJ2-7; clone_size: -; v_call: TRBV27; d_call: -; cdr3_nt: TGTGCCAGCAGTTTCACCAGGGCGGACGAGCAGTACTTC; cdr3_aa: CASSFTRADEQYF
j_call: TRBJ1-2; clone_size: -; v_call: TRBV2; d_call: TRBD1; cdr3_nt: TGTGCCAGCAATAACAGGGGGGATAACTATGGCTACACCTTC; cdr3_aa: CASNNRGDNYGYTF
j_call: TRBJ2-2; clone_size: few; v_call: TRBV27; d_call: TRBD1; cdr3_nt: TGTGCCAGCAGACGGACAGGGCTTAGCGGGGAGCTGTTTTTT; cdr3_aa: CASRRTGLSGELFF
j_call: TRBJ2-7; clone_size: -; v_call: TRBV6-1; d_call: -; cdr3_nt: TGTGCCAGCAGTGAAGGCGGTGGGGGCTACATTACATACGAGCAGTACTTC; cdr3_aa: CASSEGGGGYITYEQYF
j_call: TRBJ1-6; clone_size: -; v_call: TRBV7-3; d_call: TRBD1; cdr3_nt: TGTGCCAGCAGCTTGGACAGGGTAGGATCACCCCTCCACTTT; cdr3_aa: CASSLDRVGSPLHF
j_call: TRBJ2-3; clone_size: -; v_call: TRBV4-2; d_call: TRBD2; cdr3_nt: TGTGCCAGCAGCCAACCGACTAGCGGGAGGACCACAGATACGCAGTATTTT; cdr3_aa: CASSQPTSGRTTDTQYF
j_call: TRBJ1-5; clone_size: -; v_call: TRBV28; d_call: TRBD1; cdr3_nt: TGTGCCAGCAGTTACCCGGGAAAGGGGGCGAATCAGCCCCAGCATTTT; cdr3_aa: CASSYPGKGANQPQHF
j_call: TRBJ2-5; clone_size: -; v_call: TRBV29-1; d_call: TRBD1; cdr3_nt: TGCAGCGTTGATGCGGACAGGGGGGAGACCCAGTACTTC; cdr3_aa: CSVDADRGETQYF
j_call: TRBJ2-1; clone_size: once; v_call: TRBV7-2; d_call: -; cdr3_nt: TGTGCCAGCAGCTTAACTTGGACTAACAACAATGAGCAGTTCTTC; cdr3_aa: CASSLTWTNNNEQFF
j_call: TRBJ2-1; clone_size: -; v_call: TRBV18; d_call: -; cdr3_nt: TGTGCCAGCTCTCCTATTCAATCAAATGAGCAGTTCTTC; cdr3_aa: CASSPIQSNEQFF
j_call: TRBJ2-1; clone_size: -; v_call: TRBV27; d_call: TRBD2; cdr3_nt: TGTGCCAGCAGTCGTAGCGGGAGCTCCTACAATGAGCAGTTCTTC; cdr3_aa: CASSRSGSSYNEQFF
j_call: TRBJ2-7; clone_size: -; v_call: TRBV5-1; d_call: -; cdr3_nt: TGCGCCAGCAGGACAGATATCTCCTACGAGCAGTACTTC; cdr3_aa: CASRTDISYEQYF
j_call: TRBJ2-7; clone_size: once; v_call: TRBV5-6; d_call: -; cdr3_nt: TGTGCCAGCAGCAAGACTCTTATCTCCTACGAGCAGTACTTC; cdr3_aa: CASSKTLISYEQYF
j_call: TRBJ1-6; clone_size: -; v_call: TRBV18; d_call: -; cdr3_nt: TGTGCCAGCACAGCGGACAGATCGAATAATTCACCCCTCCACTTT; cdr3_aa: CASTADRSNNSPLHF
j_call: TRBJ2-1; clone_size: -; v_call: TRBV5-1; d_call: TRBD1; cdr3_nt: TGCGCCAGCAGCTGGGACAGGGGGCGTTCAAACAATGAGCAGTTCTTC; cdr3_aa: CASSWDRGRSNNEQFF
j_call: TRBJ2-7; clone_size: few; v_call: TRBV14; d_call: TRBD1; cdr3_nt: TGTGCCAGCAGCCAGCGACAGGGCCTCTGGGAGCAGTACTTC; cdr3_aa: CASSQRQGLWEQYF
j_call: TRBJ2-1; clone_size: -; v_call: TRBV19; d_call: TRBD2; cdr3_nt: TGTGCCAGTAGTACGCTAGCGGGGGGTCCTCTCCGCTCCTACAATGAGCAGTTCTTC; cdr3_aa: CASSTLAGGPLRSYNEQFF
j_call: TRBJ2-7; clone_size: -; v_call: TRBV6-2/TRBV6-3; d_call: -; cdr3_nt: TGTGCCAGCAGTTTTGGGCACCACGAAACCTACGAGCAGTACTTC; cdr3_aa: CASSFGHHETYEQYF
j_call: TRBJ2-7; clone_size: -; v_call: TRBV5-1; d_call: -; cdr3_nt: TGCGCCAGCAGCTTAGAGGGTGCCTACGAGCAGTACTTC; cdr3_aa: CASSLEGAYEQYF
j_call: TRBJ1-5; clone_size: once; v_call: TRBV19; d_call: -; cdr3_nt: TGTGCCAGTGCCTCGGGGGGAGGTCATCAGCCCCAGCATTTT; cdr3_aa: CASASGGGHQPQHF
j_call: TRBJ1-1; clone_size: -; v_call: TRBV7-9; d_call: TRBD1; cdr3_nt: TGTGCCAGCAGCTTAAGTACAGGGGAACCTGAAGCTTTCTTT; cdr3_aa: CASSLSTGEPEAFF
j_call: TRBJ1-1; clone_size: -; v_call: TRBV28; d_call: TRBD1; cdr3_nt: TGTGCCAGCCCTAACAGGGGTGGGTATTCGACTGAAGCTTTCTTT; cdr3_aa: CASPNRGGYSTEAFF
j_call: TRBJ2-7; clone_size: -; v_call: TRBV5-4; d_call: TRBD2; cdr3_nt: TGTGCCAGCAGCTTCGCCGTTAGCGGGAGTTTCTCCGAGCAGTACTTC; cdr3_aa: CASSFAVSGSFSEQYF
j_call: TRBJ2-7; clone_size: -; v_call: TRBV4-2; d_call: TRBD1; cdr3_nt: TGTGCCAGCAGCCAAGGAGGACAGGCGACCTACGAGCAGTACTTC; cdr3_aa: CASSQGGQATYEQYF
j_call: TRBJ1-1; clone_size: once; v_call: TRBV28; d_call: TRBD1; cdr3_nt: TGTGCCAGCAGTCCGACCCACAGGGGGCGATTCCCTGAAACTTTCTTT; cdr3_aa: CASSPTHRGRFPETFF
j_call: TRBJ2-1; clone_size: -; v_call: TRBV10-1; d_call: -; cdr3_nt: TGCGCCAGCAGTGAGAGGGGGGGCAGGGATGAGCAGTTCTTC; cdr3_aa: CASSERGGRDEQFF
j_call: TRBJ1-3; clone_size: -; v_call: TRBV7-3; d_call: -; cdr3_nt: TGTGCCAGCAGCCTTTCGGTGGGAAACACCATATATTTT; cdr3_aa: CASSLSVGNTIYF
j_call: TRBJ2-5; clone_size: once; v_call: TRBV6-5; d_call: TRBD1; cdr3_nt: TGTGCCAGCAGCCGACAGGGGGCGTGGGAGACCCAGTACTTC; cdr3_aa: CASSRQGAWETQYF
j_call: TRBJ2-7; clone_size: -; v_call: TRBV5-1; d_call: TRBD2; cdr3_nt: TGCGCCAGCAGCGGTCAAGCGGGGGCCTCCTACGAGCAGTACTTC; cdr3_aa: CASSGQAGASYEQYF
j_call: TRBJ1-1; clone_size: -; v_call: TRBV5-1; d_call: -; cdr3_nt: TGCGCCAGCAGCTGGGACAATGACCCCAACCTGAACACTGAAGCTTTCTTT; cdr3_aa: CASSWDNDPNLNTEAFF
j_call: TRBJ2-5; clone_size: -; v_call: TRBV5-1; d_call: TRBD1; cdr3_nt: TGCGCCAGCGCCCCCACCGGGACAGGGGAAGAAGAGACCCAGTACTTC; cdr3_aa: CASAPTGTGEEETQYF
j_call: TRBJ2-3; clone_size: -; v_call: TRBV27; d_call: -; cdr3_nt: TGTGCCAGCAGTCCGCCGACTAGGGCAGATACGCAGTATTTT; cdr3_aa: CASSPPTRADTQYF
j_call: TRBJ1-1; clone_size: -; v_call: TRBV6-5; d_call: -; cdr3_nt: TGTGCCAGCAGGCTGGGGAGCGGCACTGAAGCTTTCTTT; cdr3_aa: CASRLGSGTEAFF
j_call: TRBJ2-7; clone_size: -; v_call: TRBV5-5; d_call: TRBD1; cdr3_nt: TGTGCCAGCAGCCCGGGACAGGGGGCCTACGAGCAGTACTTC; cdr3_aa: CASSPGQGAYEQYF
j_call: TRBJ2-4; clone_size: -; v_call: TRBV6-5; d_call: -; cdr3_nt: TGTGCCAGCAGTTCCCTTGAGGGGGGGAAAAACATTCAGTACTTC; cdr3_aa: CASSSLEGGKNIQYF
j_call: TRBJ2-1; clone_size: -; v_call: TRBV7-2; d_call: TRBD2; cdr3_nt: TGTGCCAGCAGTCGGACTAGCGGGAGTTGGGAGCAGTTCTTC; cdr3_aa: CASSRTSGSWEQFF
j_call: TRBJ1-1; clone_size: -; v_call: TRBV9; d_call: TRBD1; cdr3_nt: TGTGCCAGCAGCGTAGCAACAGGGGGCACTGAAGCTTTCTTT; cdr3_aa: CASSVATGGTEAFF
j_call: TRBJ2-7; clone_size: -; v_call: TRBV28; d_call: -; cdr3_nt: TGTGCCAGCAGTTGGTTTCAGGACGAGCAGTACTTC; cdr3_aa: CASSWFQDEQYF
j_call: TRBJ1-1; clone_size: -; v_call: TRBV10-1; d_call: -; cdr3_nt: TGCGCCAGCAGTGAGTACAGTTCCAACACTGAAGCTTTCTTT; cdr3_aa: CASSEYSSNTEAFF
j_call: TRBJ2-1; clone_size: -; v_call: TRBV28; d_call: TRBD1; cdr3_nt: TGTGCCAGCAGTTTCGGTGACAGGGTATGGGATGAGCAGTTCTTC; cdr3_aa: CASSFGDRVWDEQFF
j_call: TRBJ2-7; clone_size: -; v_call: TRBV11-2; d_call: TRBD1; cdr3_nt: TGTGCCAGCAGCTTAGTAGGGACAGGGGCAAGAGAGCAGTACTTC; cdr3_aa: CASSLVGTGAREQYF
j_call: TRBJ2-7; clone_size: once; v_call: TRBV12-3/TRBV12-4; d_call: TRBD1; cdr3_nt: TGTGCCAGCAGTCCTCGCAGGGGGCTTGAGCAGTACTTC; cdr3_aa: CASSPRRGLEQYF